Below, 10 T cell receptor beta chains from the same sample are listed, as sequenced in a study of blood T cell repertoires in COVID-19. Clones were sequenced by immunoSEQ multiplex PCR, and TCRdb holds only the in-frame ones, with some missing. In the table there are around 200,000 clones, around 81% of which are singletons. The sequenced sample was peripheral blood. These receptors came from a human donor with acute or convalescent COVID-19. The donor label of this sample is uncertain.

CDR3 residues: CASLEADTEAFF. Here the CDR3 DNA reads TGTGCCAGCCTAGAGGCCGACACTGAAGCTTTCTTT. This chain links TRBV2 with TRBJ1-1; D is uncertain. The germline V gene encodes CDR1 SNHLY and CDR2 FYNNEI. V gave up 8 bases and J gave up 3 bases, with 10 bases separating them. This CDR3 contains 12 residues. Full variable domain (missing parts from reference TRBV2 and TRBJ1-1): EPEVTQTPSHQVTQMGQEVILRCVPISNHLYFYWYRQILGQKVEFLVSFYNNEISEKSEIFDDQFSVERPDGSNFTLKIRSTKLEDSAMYFCASLEADTEAFFGQGTRLTVV.

This CDR3 is CASSLDALAGGFYNEQFF. DNA of the CDR3: TGTGCCAGCAGCTTAGATGCCCTAGCGGGGGGTTTTTACAATGAGCAGTTCTTC. The chain uses TRBV7-2 and TRBJ2-1, with 11 bases lining up with TRBD2. Germline trimming cut 1 base from V and 4 bases from J; bases unmatched to any gene: 9. This CDR3 contains 18 residues. From germline, CDR1 is SGHTA and CDR2 FQGNSA.

The CDR3 region has the DNA TGTGCCAGCAGCGTAGCCCGGGGACCCCTCCACTTT. This codes for CASSVARGPLHF. The chain joins TRBV9 to TRBJ1-6; D unresolved. The CDR3 length is 12 residues. The ends were cut back, 0 bases at V and 12 bases at J, with 7 bases in the middle. CDR1 and CDR2 from the germline V gene are SGDLS and YYNGEE.

Of note for this clone: At the DNA level, this CDR3 is encoded by other sequences in the same sample as well. The chain employs TRBV18 and TRBJ1-4; a weak D match, TRBD1 (5 bases). Germline loops: CDR1 KGHSH, CDR2 LQKENI. Trimming took off 1 base at V and 0 bases at J, with 6 bases between the two ends. The length of the CDR3 is 15 residues. The CDR3 DNA reads as TGTGCCAGCTCACCACAGGGGTCAACTAATGAAAAACTGTTTTTT. The encoded protein is CASSPQGSTNEKLFF.

This rearrangement joins TRBV6-5 to TRBJ2-4, with 9 bases lining up with TRBD1. The germline V gene encodes CDR1 MNHEY and CDR2 SVGAGI. With 5 bases clipped from V and 3 bases from J, the junction kept 5 bases outside the gene matches. The CDR3 contains 15 residues. For the CDR3, the DNA is TGTGCCAGCAGTAGGGACAGGGCTGACAAAAACATTCAGTACTTC. The encoded protein is CASSRDRADKNIQYF.

The chain has TRBV28 and TRBJ2-7, with 7 positions matching TRBD1. V dropped 3 bases and J dropped 6; count of bases not matched to a gene: 17. Germline lookup yields CDR1 MDHEN and CDR2 SYDVKM. This CDR3 is built from 17 residues. The CDR3 DNA is TGTGCCAGCAGTTTCTCGTCGACCGGGACAGAGGGCCGCGAGCAGTACTTC. Protein product: CASSFSSTGTEGREQYF.

The chain recombines TRBV29-1 with TRBJ1-4; 7 nucleotides align to TRBD1. CDR1 is SQVTM, CDR2 ANQGSEA, per germline. There are 12 residues in the CDR3. J lost 7 bases, V lost 6 bases, and 5 bases had no gene match. The CDR3 DNA reads TGCAGCGTCCGGGACAGAGGTGAAAAACTGTTTTTT. Translating it yields CSVRDRGEKLFF.

The chain has TRBV3-1 (or the pseudogene TRBV3-2) and TRBJ2-7; perhaps TRBD1 as D (6 bases). Germline CDR1 and CDR2: LGHDT and YNNKEL (reference sequence). V shed 6 bases and J shed 7 bases, with 13 bases lying between them. The CDR3 has 12 amino acids. CDR3 sequence reads: CASSQQRGEQYF. The CDR3 region has the DNA TGTGCCAGCAGTCAACAAAGGGGGGAGCAGTACTTC.

The V gene is TRBV7-9, the J gene TRBJ2-5; no firm D call. V was clipped by 5 bases and J by 2 bases, with 15 bases between them. The CDR3 loop spans 15 amino acids. CDR1 is SEHNR, CDR2 FQNEAQ, per germline (reference sequence). The CDR3 sequence is CASSLLGIRQETQYF. For the CDR3, the DNA is TGTGCCAGCAGCCTCCTAGGAATCCGTCAAGAGACCCAGTACTTC.

This chain joins TRBV27 and TRBJ1-2; 10 bases agree with TRBD1. CDR1 MNHEY and CDR2 SMNVEV come from the germline V gene (reference sequence). The CDR3 contains 16 residues. V was clipped by 7 bases and J by 2 bases; unmatched bases: 10. CDR3 nucleotide sequence: TGTGCCAGCAAACCCTCGACAGGGGGCTTCAACTATGGCTACACCTTC. This codes for CASKPSTGGFNYGYTF.